The sequence of this T cell receptor beta chain was determined in a study of T cells in Graves' hyperthyroidism and ophthalmopathy. Study in general: The authors collected peripheral blood at initial diagnosis, before any treatment. Study-wide results and limits: Most thyroid clonotypes that were expanded above 0.001 also turned up in blood.

The CDR3 regions of TCR beta were amplified from RNA transcripts. Initially, a first-round RT-PCR of the TCR CDR3 employed the HTBI primer set. TCRdb re-called the multiplex PCR reads through MiXCR, storing one row per CDR3 protein. The sample holds hundreds of thousands of distinct CDR3 sequences, approximately 16% seen once. This clonotype was counted at least ten times. Its antigen is not identified. The V gene's germline CDR1 is SGHTA and CDR2 FQGTGA. The CDR3 is 14 amino acids. The V end lost 0 bases, the J end lost 0 bases, and 5 bases lay between the germline ends. The receptor comes from a middle-aged woman with Graves' ophthalmopathy. The specimen sequenced was blood. The rearrangement links TRBV7-3 to TRBJ2-5; unclear D gene. CDR3 residues: CASSLTGYQETQYF. The CDR3 DNA reads TGTGCCAGCAGCTTAACAGGGTACCAAGAGACCCAGTACTTC.